The source of this TCR beta chain is a study of T-cell memory formation after mild COVID-19. Study in general: The TCR clusters were mostly specific to one donor.

This clonotype appeared a few times. Its specificity is unknown. Looked up from germline, CDR1 is MNHEY and CDR2 is SVGAGI. V was clipped by 5 bases and J by 3 bases; unmatched bases: 3. The CDR3 contains 14 residues. Findings and limits, study-wide: What remained unconfirmed was the SARS-CoV-2 specificity of second-wave clones peaking on day 37. Clones which contracted sat mainly in CM and EM if CD4+, and in EMRA if CD8+.

From 5'RACE with constant-segment primers came TCR alpha and TCR beta cDNA libraries that carried sample barcodes and UMIs. Each CDR3 protein is one row after TCRdb ran MiXCR on the 5' RACE reads. Of fewer than 95,000 distinct CDR3 sequences in the sample, less than 15% were seen once. The rearrangement joins TRBV6-5 to TRBJ2-3, with 9 bases lining up with TRBD1. What was sequenced was PBMCs or a T cell subset sorted from them (not recorded which). The clonotype was recovered from an adult woman who had mild COVID-19 (a few samples of this study predate the infection). Cell type and time point are not known. Here the CDR3 reads CASSMGQGTDTQYF. DNA of the CDR3: TGTGCCAGCAGTATGGGACAGGGAACAGATACGCAGTATTTT.